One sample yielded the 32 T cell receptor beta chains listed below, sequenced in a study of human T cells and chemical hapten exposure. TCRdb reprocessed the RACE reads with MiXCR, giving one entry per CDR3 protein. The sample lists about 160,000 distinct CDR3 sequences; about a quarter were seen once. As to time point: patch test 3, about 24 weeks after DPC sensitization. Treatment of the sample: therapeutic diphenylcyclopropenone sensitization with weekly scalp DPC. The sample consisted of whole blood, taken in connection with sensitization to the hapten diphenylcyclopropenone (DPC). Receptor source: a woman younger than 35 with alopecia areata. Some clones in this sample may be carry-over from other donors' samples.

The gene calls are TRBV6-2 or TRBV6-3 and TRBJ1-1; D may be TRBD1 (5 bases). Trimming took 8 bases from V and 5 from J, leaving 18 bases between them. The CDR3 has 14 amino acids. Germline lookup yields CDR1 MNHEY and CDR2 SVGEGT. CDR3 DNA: TGTGCCAGCTCAGGCTCGGGGCGTAAGACTGAAGCTTTCTTT. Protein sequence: CASSGSGRKTEAFF.

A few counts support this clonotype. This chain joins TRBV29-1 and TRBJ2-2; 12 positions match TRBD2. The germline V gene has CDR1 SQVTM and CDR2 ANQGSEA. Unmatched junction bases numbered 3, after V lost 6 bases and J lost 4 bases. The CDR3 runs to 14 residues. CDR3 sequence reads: CSVGTSGLTGELFF. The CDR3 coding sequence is TGCAGCGTAGGGACTAGCGGGCTCACCGGGGAGCTGTTTTTT.

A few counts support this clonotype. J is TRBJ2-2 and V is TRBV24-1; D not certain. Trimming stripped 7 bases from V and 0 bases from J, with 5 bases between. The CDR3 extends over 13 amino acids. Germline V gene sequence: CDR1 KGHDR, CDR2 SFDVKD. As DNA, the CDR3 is TGTGCCACCAGGGCGTCGAACACCGGGGAGCTGTTTTTT. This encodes CATRASNTGELFF.

The CDR3 sequence: CASSFTPDSTDTQYF. The CDR3 DNA reads TGTGCCAGCAGCTTTACGCCGGACAGCACAGATACGCAGTATTTT. The V call is TRBV7-2, the J call TRBJ2-3; the D is unclear. Looked up from germline, CDR1 is SGHTA and CDR2 is FQGNSA. The V and J ends lost 3 bases and 0 bases respectively, with 10 bases between them. CDR3 length equals 15 residues.

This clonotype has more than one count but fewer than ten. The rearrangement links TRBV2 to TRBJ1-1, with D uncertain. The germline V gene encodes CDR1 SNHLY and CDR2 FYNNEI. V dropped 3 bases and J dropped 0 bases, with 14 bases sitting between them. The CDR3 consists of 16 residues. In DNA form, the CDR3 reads TGTGCCAGCAGTGAGCTTCAGATAGGGTTGAACACTGAAGCTTTCTTT. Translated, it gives CASSELQIGLNTEAFF.

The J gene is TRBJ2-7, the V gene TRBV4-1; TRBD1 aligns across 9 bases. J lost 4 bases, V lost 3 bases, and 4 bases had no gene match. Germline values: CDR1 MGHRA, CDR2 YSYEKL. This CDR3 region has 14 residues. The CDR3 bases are TGCGCCAGCAGCCACCGGGACAGGGAATACGAGCAGTACTTC. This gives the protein CASSHRDREYEQYF.

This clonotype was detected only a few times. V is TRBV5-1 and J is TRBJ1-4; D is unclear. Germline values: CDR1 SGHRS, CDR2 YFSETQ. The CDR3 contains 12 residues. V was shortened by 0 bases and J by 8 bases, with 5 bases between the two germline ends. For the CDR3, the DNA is TGCGCCAGCAGCTTGGTGGGAGAAAAACTGTTTTTT. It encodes CASSLVGEKLFF.

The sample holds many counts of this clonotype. CDR3 amino acids: CASSLGLNTGELFF. CDR3 in DNA: TGCGCCAGCAGCTTGGGACTGAACACCGGGGAGCTGTTTTTT. The chain employs TRBV5-1 and TRBJ2-2; D not resolved. CDR1 is SGHRS, CDR2 YFSETQ, per germline. Trimming left V 0 bases short and J 1 base short, with 4 bases between. This CDR3 has 14 amino acids.

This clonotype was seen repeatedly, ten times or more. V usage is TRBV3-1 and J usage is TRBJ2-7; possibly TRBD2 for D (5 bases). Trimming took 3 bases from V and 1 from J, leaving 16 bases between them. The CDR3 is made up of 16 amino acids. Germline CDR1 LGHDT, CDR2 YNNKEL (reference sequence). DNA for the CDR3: TGTGCCAGCAGCCAGTATGGGGATAGCGAGTCCTACGAGCAGTACTTC. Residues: CASSQYGDSESYEQYF.

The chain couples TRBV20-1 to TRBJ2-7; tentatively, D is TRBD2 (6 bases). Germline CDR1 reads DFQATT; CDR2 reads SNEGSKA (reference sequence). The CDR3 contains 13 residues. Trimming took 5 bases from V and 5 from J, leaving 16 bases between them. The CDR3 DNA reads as TGCAGTGCTGATAACGCGTGGGGGGACGAGCAGTACTTC. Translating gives CSADNAWGDEQYF.

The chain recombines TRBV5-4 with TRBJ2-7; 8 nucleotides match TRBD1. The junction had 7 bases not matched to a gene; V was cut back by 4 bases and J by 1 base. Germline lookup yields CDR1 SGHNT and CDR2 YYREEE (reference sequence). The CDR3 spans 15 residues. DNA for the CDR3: TGTGCCAGCAGCCTGGGACAGGACCGTTCCTACGAGCAGTACTTC. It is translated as CASSLGQDRSYEQYF.

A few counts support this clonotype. The CDR3: CASSSNSGIGDTQYF. CDR3 in DNA: TGTGCCAGCAGTTCCAATAGCGGGATCGGAGATACGCAGTATTTT. This chain links TRBV27 with TRBJ2-3; 8 bases align to TRBD2. The CDR3 has 15 residues. CDR1 is MNHEY, CDR2 SMNVEV, per germline (reference sequence). V lost 4 bases to trimming and J lost 5 bases; unmatched junction nucleotides: 8.

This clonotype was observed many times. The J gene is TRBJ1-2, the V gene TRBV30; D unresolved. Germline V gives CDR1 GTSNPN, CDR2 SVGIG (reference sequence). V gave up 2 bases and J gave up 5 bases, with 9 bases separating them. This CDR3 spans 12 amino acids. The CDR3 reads CAWSPGPYGYTF. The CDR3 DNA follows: TGTGCCTGGAGTCCCGGGCCTTATGGCTACACCTTC.

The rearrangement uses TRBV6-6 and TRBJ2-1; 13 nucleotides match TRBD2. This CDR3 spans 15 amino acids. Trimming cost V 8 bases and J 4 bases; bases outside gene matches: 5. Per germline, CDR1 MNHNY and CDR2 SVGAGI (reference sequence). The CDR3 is CASARLAGGYNEQFF. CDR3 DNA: TGTGCCAGCGCCCGACTAGCGGGAGGTTACAATGAGCAGTTCTTC.

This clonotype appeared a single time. This chain's CDR3 is CASSSQGGTDTQYF. The CDR3 DNA follows: TGTGCCAGCAGCTCACAGGGGGGGACAGATACGCAGTATTTT. V is TRBV7-6 and J is TRBJ2-3, with D possibly TRBD1 on 8 matching bases. Germline CDR1 SGHVS, CDR2 FNYEAQ. V shed 4 bases and J shed 3 bases, with 11 bases lying between them. The CDR3 has 14 residues.

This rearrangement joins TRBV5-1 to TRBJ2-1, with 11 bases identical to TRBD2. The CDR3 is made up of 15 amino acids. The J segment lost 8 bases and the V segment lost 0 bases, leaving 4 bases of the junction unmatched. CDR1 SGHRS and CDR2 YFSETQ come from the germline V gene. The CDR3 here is CASSLAASGGYEQFF. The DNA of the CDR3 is TGCGCCAGCAGCTTGGCCGCTAGCGGGGGGTATGAGCAGTTCTTC.

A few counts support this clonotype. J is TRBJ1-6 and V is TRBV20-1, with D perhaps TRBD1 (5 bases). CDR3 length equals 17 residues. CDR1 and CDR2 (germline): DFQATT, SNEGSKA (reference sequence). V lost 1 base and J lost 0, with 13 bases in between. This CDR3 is CSARVSGRSSYNSPLHF. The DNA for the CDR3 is TGCAGTGCTAGAGTTTCAGGGAGGAGCTCCTATAATTCACCCCTCCACTTT.

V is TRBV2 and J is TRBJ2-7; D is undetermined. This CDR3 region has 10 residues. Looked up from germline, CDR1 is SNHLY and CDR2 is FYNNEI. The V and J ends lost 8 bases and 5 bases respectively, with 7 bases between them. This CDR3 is CASLSNEQYF. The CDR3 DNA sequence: TGTGCCAGCTTATCTAACGAGCAGTACTTC.

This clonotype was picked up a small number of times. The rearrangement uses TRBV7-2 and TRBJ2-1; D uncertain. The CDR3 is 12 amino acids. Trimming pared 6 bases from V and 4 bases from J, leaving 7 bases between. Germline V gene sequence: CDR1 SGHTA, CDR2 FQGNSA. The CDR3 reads CASSLRYNEQFF. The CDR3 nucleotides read TGTGCCAGCAGTTTGCGTTACAATGAGCAGTTCTTC.

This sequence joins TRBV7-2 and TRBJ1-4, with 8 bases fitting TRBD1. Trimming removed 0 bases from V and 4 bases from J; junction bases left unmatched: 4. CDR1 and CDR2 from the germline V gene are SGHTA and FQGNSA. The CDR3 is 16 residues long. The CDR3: CASSLALDRDNEKLFF. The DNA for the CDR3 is TGTGCCAGCAGCTTAGCTTTGGACAGGGATAATGAAAAACTGTTTTTT.

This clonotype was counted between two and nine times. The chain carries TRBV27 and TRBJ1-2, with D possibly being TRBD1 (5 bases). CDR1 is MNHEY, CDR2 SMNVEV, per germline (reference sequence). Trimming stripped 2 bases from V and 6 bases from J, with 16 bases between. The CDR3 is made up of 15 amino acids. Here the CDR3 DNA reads TGTGCCAGCAGTTTACTCCCCGCCAGGGAGAATGGCTACACCTTC. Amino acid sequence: CASSLLPARENGYTF.

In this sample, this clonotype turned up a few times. CDR3 protein: CASSLGGNGNTIYF. The CDR3 DNA is TGCGCCAGCAGCTTGGGGGGAAATGGAAACACCATATATTTT. The genes are TRBV5-1 and TRBJ1-3; D is ambiguous. The germline gives CDR1 SGHRS, CDR2 YFSETQ. The CDR3 runs 14 residues. V gave up 0 bases and J gave up 3 bases, with 7 bases separating them. The entire variable domain, with the rest obtained from reference TRBV5-1 and TRBJ1-3, is as follows: KAGVTQTPRYLIKTRGQQVTLSCSPISGHRSVSWYQQTPGQGLQFLFEYFSETQRNKGNFPGRFSGRQFSNSRSEMNVSTLELGDSALYLCASSLGGNGNTIYFGEGSWLTVV.

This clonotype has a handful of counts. The CDR3 DNA is TGCGCCAGCAGCCAATCGGGGTTTGACTACGAGCAGTACTTC. Translating it yields CASSQSGFDYEQYF. V and J are TRBV4-1 and TRBJ2-7; D perhaps matches TRBD2 (5 bases). The V gene's germline CDR1 is MGHRA and CDR2 YSYEKL. The CDR3 runs 14 residues. Trimming removed 2 bases at V and 3 bases at J, with 11 bases between.

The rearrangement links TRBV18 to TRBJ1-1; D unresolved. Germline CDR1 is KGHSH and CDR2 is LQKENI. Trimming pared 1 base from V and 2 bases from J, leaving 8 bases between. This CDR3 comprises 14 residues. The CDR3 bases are TGTGCCAGCTCACCACATCCAAGCAACACTGAAGCTTTCTTT. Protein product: CASSPHPSNTEAFF.

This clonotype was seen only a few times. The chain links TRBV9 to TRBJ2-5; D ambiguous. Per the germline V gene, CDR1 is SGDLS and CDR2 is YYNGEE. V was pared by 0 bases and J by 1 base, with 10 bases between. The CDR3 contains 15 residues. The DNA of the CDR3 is TGTGCCAGCAGCGTAGAAAGGACCTTCCAAGAGACCCAGTACTTC. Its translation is CASSVERTFQETQYF.

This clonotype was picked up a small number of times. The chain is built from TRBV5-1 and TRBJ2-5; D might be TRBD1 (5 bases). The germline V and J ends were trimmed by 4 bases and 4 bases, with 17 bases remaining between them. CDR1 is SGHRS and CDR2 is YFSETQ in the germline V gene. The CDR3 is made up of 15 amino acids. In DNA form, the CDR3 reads TGCGCCAGCAGCCAACGGGTGACAGCCGGAGAGACCCAGTACTTC. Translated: CASSQRVTAGETQYF. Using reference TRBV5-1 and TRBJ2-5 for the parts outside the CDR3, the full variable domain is KAGVTQTPRYLIKTRGQQVTLSCSPISGHRSVSWYQQTPGQGLQFLFEYFSETQRNKGNFPGRFSGRQFSNSRSEMNVSTLELGDSALYLCASSQRVTAGETQYFGPGTRLLVL.

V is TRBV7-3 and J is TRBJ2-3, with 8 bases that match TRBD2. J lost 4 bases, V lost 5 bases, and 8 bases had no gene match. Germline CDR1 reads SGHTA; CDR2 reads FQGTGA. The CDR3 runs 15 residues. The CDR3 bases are TGTGCCAGCAGCCGACAGGTCGGGGGGGCAGATACGCAGTATTTT. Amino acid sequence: CASSRQVGGADTQYF.

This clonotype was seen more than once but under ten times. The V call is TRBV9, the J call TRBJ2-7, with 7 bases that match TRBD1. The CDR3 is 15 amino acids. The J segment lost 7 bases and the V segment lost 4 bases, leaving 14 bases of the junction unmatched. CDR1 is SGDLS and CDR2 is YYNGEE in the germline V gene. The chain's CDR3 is CASSPRQGDFGEQYF. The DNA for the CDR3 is TGTGCCAGCAGCCCGCGACAGGGAGATTTTGGGGAGCAGTACTTC.

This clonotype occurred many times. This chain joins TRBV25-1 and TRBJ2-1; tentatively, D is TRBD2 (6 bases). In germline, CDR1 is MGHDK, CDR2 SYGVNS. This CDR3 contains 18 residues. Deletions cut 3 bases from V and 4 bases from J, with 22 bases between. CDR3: CASSDPSAAGPQYNEQFF. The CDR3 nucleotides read TGTGCCAGCAGTGATCCTAGTGCAGCGGGCCCTCAATACAATGAGCAGTTCTTC.

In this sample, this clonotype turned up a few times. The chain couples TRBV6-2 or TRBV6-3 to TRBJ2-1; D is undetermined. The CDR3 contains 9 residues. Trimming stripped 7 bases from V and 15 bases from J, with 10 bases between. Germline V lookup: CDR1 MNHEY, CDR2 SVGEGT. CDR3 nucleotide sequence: TGTGCCAGCACCCTTGTGGGGTTCTTC. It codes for CASTLVGFF.

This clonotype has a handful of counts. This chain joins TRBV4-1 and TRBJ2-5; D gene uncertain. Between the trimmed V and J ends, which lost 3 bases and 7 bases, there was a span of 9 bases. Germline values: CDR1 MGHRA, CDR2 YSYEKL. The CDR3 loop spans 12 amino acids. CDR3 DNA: TGCGCCAGCAGCCAGCTGATCGGGACCCAGTACTTC. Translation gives CASSQLIGTQYF.

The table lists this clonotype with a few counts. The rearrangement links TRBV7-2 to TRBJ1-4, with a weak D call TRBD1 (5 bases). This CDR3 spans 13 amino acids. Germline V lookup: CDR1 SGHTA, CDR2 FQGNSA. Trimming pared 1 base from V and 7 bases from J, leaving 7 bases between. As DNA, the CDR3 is TGTGCCAGCAGCTTAGTTGGGGGTGAAAAACTGTTTTTT. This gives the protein CASSLVGGEKLFF.